These 8 T cell receptor beta chains originate from one sample sequenced in a study of regulatory T cells in long-lasting Graves disease. Libraries of TCR beta came from iRepertoire HTBI primers plus Arm-PCR of CDR3 regions. Via MiXCR, TCRdb re-called the multiplex PCR reads, giving one row per CDR3 protein. The sample lists about 470,000 distinct CDR3 sequences; 20% were seen once. Specified time point: persistent/refractory GD, antithyroid drugs over 5 years with positive TRAb. The TCR library used RNA extracted from PBMCs. The input for sequencing was peripheral blood mononuclear cells (PBMCs), taken when the disease was refractory, from a patient treated with antithyroid drugs. Receptor source: a female donor with Graves disease.

This clonotype was picked up a small number of times. V is TRBV12-3 or TRBV12-4 and J is TRBJ2-3, with D unclear. Trimming removed 7 bases at V and 0 bases at J, with 14 bases between. The CDR3 runs 15 residues. The CDR3 DNA sequence: TGTGCCAGCACCCCGAGCGAAGGGAGCACAGATACGCAGTATTTT. Amino acids: CASTPSEGSTDTQYF.

The chain links TRBV19 to TRBJ1-2; the D is unclear. The V end lost 2 bases, the J end lost 5 bases, and 15 bases lay between the germline ends. The CDR3 is made up of 15 amino acids. CDR1 is LNHDA and CDR2 is SQIVND in the germline V gene (reference sequence). The CDR3 DNA is TGTGCCAGTAGTATAACTAGTCGTTCGGATTATGGCTACACCTTC. Translation gives CASSITSRSDYGYTF. The entire variable domain, with the rest obtained from reference TRBV19 and TRBJ1-2, is as follows: DGGITQSPKYLFRKEGQNVTLSCEQNLNHDAMYWYRQDPGQGLRLIYYSQIVNDFQKGDIAEGYSVSREKKESFPLTVTSAQKNPTAFYLCASSITSRSDYGYTFGSGTRLTVV.

This clonotype was recorded many times. V gene TRBV25-1 combines with J gene TRBJ1-2; a weak D match, TRBD1 (5 bases). CDR1 and CDR2 from the germline V gene are MGHDK and SYGVNS. The CDR3 is made up of 17 amino acids. The V end was cut by 4 bases, the J end by 5 bases, with 23 bases between. The CDR3 region has the DNA TGTGCCAGCAGTGGAGTGGGGCAACCCTCGACCTCTTATGGCTACACCTTC. Amino acids: CASSGVGQPSTSYGYTF.

This clonotype showed up many times. CDR3 region: CASTERGGRASQETQYF. The CDR3 nucleotides read TGTGCCAGCACCGAACGGGGCGGGAGGGCTTCCCAAGAGACCCAGTACTTC. This chain joins TRBV28 and TRBJ2-5, with 9 bases fitting TRBD2. V gave up 7 bases and J gave up 1 base; unmatched junction bases: 13. The V gene's germline CDR1 is MDHEN and CDR2 SYDVKM. The CDR3 loop spans 17 amino acids.

The chain carries TRBV30 and TRBJ2-1; TRBD1 agrees at 8 bases. Germline CDR1 and CDR2: GTSNPN and SVGIG (reference sequence). The CDR3 covers 13 residues. With 8 bases clipped from V and 3 bases from J, the junction kept 6 bases outside the gene matches. The CDR3 sequence is CARRDRNYNEQFF. The CDR3 DNA reads TGTGCCAGAAGGGACAGGAACTACAATGAGCAGTTCTTC.

This clonotype was seen many times. CDR3 residues: CASSRRLAGSYEQYF. The CDR3 DNA reads TGTGCCAGCAGTCGAAGACTAGCAGGGTCCTACGAGCAGTACTTC. The V and J genes are TRBV2 and TRBJ2-7; 7 bases are shared with TRBD2. With V trimmed by 5 bases and J by 1 base, 8 bases remained unmatched. Germline V gene sequence: CDR1 SNHLY, CDR2 FYNNEI. The CDR3 spans 15 residues.

This clonotype was picked up many times. The rearrangement uses TRBV5-1 and TRBJ1-1, with 10 bases fitting TRBD1. Germline lookup yields CDR1 SGHRS and CDR2 YFSETQ. Unmatched junction bases numbered 3, after V lost 4 bases and J lost 3 bases. The CDR3 contains 14 residues. In DNA form, the CDR3 reads TGCGCCAGCAGCCCGGACAGGGGGTACACTGAAGCTTTCTTT. Protein sequence: CASSPDRGYTEAFF.

This clonotype was found a few times. The V and J genes are TRBV19 and TRBJ1-2; no clear D. This CDR3 has 16 residues. Germline V gene data show CDR1 as LNHDA and CDR2 as SQIVND (reference sequence). V gave up 5 bases and J gave up 2 bases, with 18 bases separating them. The CDR3 nucleotides read TGTGCCAGTAGTCCTACGGGTCGTTTGACCAACTATGGCTACACCTTC. Translating it yields CASSPTGRLTNYGYTF. The full variable domain, with the rest looked up from reference TRBV19 and TRBJ1-2, is DGGITQSPKYLFRKEGQNVTLSCEQNLNHDAMYWYRQDPGQGLRLIYYSQIVNDFQKGDIAEGYSVSREKKESFPLTVTSAQKNPTAFYLCASSPTGRLTNYGYTFGSGTRLTVV.